The sequence of this TCR beta chain was determined in a study of beta chain features in type 1 diabetes. What was sequenced were expressed TCRB transcripts, since all of the isolated RNA had been reverse transcribed. Sequencing used immunoSEQ multiplex PCR; TCRdb keeps in-frame clones, though not all of them. The table includes 970,000 or so clones, about a sixth detected once. With 2 bases removed from V and 5 bases from J, the gap between germline ends came to 9 bases. The CDR3 sequence is 13 residues long. Germline CDR1 and CDR2: SEHNR and FQNEAQ (reference sequence). This clone was detected a few times.

This chain joins TRBV7-9 and TRBJ1-1, with D uncertain. The sample taken for sequencing was naive CD4+ T cells from blood. The receptor's source is a woman aged 18-35 years in good health. The CDR3 is CASSLFSETEAFF. CDR3 sequence (DNA): TGTGCCAGCAGCTTATTCTCAGAAACTGAAGCTTTCTTT.